A selection of T cell receptor beta chains follows, all from one sample in a study of blood T cells in healthy people across ages. TCRdb re-called the 5' RACE reads with MiXCR, one entry per CDR3 protein. The repertoire consists of about 1,500,000 distinct CDR3 sequences, with 42% occurring once and the leading ten covering 7.9%. Sequenced: blood. These receptors were taken from a woman aged 18-29 years in good health. The CDR3 runs from the conserved cysteine through the conserved F or W. D genes are given only for firm matches. Expanded clones get a size class; other rows say once, few or many, or leave the size out.

.	TRBV2	.	TRBJ2-3	14	TGTGCCAGCAGTGAACTAACTTCCACAGATACGCAGTATTTT	CASSELTSTDTQYF
.	TRBV3-1	.	TRBJ2-3	16	TGTGCCAGCAGCCAAGAAATCGTAGCACGTACAGATACGCAGTATTTT	CASSQEIVARTDTQYF
.	TRBV11-1	few	TRBJ2-4	14	TGTGCCAGCAGCTTAGTGGTAGCCAAAAACATTCAGTACTTC	CASSLVVAKNIQYF
.	TRBV5-1	few	TRBJ2-1	14	TGCGCCAGCGGGGGGGCCTTCTCCTACAATGAGCAGTTCTTC	CASGGAFSYNEQFF
TRBD1	TRBV4-3	.	TRBJ1-6	17	TGCGCCAGCAGCCCCCAGGGGCAGGGGGACTTTGGATCACCCCTCCACTTT	CASSPQGQGDFGSPLHF
TRBD2	TRBV18	.	TRBJ2-2	15	TGTGCCAGCTCACCACAGCGGGGGTTCGCCGGGGAGCTGTTTTTT	CASSPQRGFAGELFF
.	TRBV18	.	TRBJ2-7	13	TGTGCCAGCTCACCAGGATCAGTCAATGAGCAGTACTTC	CASSPGSVNEQYF
TRBD1	TRBV18	many	TRBJ2-5	15	TGTGCCAGCTCACCACCCGTGGGACAGCAAGAGACCCAGTACTTC	CASSPPVGQQETQYF
TRBD1	TRBV5-1	.	TRBJ1-6	13	TGCGCCAGCAGCGCCCAGGGGGGTTCACCCCTCCACTTT	CASSAQGGSPLHF
TRBD1	TRBV30	.	TRBJ2-5	13	TGTGCCTGGAGCCCGGGACAGGGCTTAGAGCAGTACTTC	CAWSPGQGLEQYF
.	TRBV6-2/TRBV6-3	.	TRBJ2-7	16	TGTGCCAGCAGCAGCGTCGGCGGATGGGGGTCCTACGAGCAGTACTTC	CASSSVGGWGSYEQYF
.	TRBV24-1	once	TRBJ2-1	15	TGTGCCACCAGTGATCCGGCGGGTGGTGACAATGAGCAGTTCTTC	CATSDPAGGDNEQFF
.	TRBV6-5	.	TRBJ1-2	13	TGTGCCAGCAGTTACCGGAGGGGACATGGCTACACCTTC	CASSYRRGHGYTF
.	TRBV28	.	TRBJ1-5	15	TGTGCCAGCAGTTTAACATCGGGGGCCGGTCAGCCCCAGCATTTT	CASSLTSGAGQPQHF
TRBD1	TRBV3-1	.	TRBJ2-1	16	TGTGCCAGCAGCCCCGCTTCGGGACAGGGGTACAATGAGCAGTTCTTC	CASSPASGQGYNEQFF
TRBD1	TRBV6-2/TRBV6-3	.	TRBJ2-1	17	TGTGCCAGCAGTTACCCGACCACAGGGGGCACCTACAATGAGCAGTTCTTC	CASSYPTTGGTYNEQFF
TRBD1	TRBV5-1	.	TRBJ2-7	15	TGCGCCAGCAGCTTGGCGGGACAGGGCAGGTACGAGCAGTACTTC	CASSLAGQGRYEQYF
TRBD1	TRBV7-9	few	TRBJ2-7	16	TGTGCCAGCAGCGACCAACCAGGGGGCCCCTCCTACGAGCAGTACTTC	CASSDQPGGPSYEQYF
TRBD2	TRBV7-9	few	TRBJ2-1	16	TGTGCCAGCAGCTTTGTTGGGAGCGGGAGGAGGAATGAGCAGTTCTTC	CASSFVGSGRRNEQFF
.	TRBV20-1	few	TRBJ2-1	17	TGCAGTGCTAGAAGGGAATGGGACTCTAAAAAATACAATGAGCAGTTCTTC	CSARREWDSKKYNEQFF
.	TRBV7-6	.	TRBJ2-7	16	TGTGCCAGCAGCTTAGGTGGTAGCGCGGTCGGGAACGAGCAGTACTTC	CASSLGGSAVGNEQYF
.	TRBV20-1	few	TRBJ2-5	11	TGCAGTGCTACAGGGGTGGAGACCCAGTACTTC	CSATGVETQYF
TRBD1	TRBV10-3	few	TRBJ2-3	14	TGTGCCATCACCCGACAGGGGCCCACAGATACGCAGTATTTT	CAITRQGPTDTQYF
.	TRBV29-1	.	TRBJ2-5	14	TGCAGCGTTCCCCTCAGTAGCGGCCAAGAGACCCAGTACTTC	CSVPLSSGQETQYF
TRBD2	TRBV6-1	.	TRBJ2-5	18	TGTGCCAGCAGTGAAGCGCTGTCTAGCGGGAGCTCTCAAGAGACCCAGTACTTC	CASSEALSSGSSQETQYF
.	TRBV7-2	.	TRBJ2-3	15	TGTGCCAGCAGCTTAGAAGATTTTAGCACAGATACGCAGTATTTT	CASSLEDFSTDTQYF
.	TRBV15	.	TRBJ2-1	16	TGTGCCACCAGCAGAGAGACTAGGACAGGAGGCAATGAGCAGTTCTTC	CATSRETRTGGNEQFF
TRBD2	TRBV5-1	.	TRBJ2-1	15	TGCGCCAGCACAACCATCACTAGCGGAAACAATGAGCAGTTCTTC	CASTTITSGNNEQFF
.	TRBV11-2	few	TRBJ1-1	17	TGTGCCAGCAGCTTAGATCAGAGGAGGGGGTCTGCCACTGAAGCTTTCTTT	CASSLDQRRGSATEAFF
TRBD1	TRBV5-1	once	TRBJ1-1	15	TGCGCCAGCAGCTCTGCGACAGGGGCGAACACTGAAGCTTTCTTT	CASSSATGANTEAFF
.	TRBV28	.	TRBJ1-1	15	TGTGCCAGCAGTTTGGGGCCCATGACAGGTGCTGAAGCTTTCTTT	CASSLGPMTGAEAFF
.	TRBV15	.	TRBJ1-2	15	TGTGCCACCAGCAGACGGGGGGCGCTTGGCTATGGCTACACCTTC	CATSRRGALGYGYTF
.	TRBV2	.	TRBJ2-1	13	TGTGCCAGCAAAATGGCGTCCTACAATGAGCAGTTCTTC	CASKMASYNEQFF
.	TRBV4-1	few	TRBJ1-1	13	TGCGCCAGCAGCCAAGAGCTTAGGGAACAAGCTTTCTTT	CASSQELREQAFF
.	TRBV28	once	TRBJ2-1	13	TGTGCCAGCAGTCGGGACATCCAAAATGAGCAGTTCTTC	CASSRDIQNEQFF
TRBD1	TRBV30	.	TRBJ1-2	15	TGTGCCCGGAGAAACACAGGGGCCCTGAACTATGGCTACACCTTC	CARRNTGALNYGYTF
.	TRBV2	many	TRBJ2-6	13	TGTGCCAGCGGAGCTAGCGGGGCCAACGTCCTGACTTTC	CASGASGANVLTF
.	TRBV29-1	.	TRBJ2-7	11	TGCAGCGTGGGGGGGACAGCCGAGCAGTACTTC	CSVGGTAEQYF
.	TRBV6-4	.	TRBJ1-3	15	TGTGCCAGCAGAAGCGGGACGTTGTACGGAAACACCATATATTTT	CASRSGTLYGNTIYF
.	TRBV10-3	.	TRBJ2-1	15	TGTGCCTCCAAGGGGCAGGGGGGTTCCTACAATGAGCAGTTCTTC	CASKGQGGSYNEQFF
TRBD1	TRBV30	.	TRBJ1-6	18	TGTGCCTGGAAAGGCGTACCCGACAGGGGCACCCATAATTCACCCCTCCACTTT	CAWKGVPDRGTHNSPLHF
.	TRBV2	.	TRBJ1-3	13	TGTGCCAGCAGCGGAACGGACCGAAACACCATATATTTT	CASSGTDRNTIYF
TRBD2	TRBV10-3	.	TRBJ2-5	17	TGTGCCATCAGTCCGGGGACTAGCGGGGGCCAAGGGAGTGAGCAGTACTTC	CAISPGTSGGQGSEQYF
TRBD1	TRBV7-9	.	TRBJ2-3	15	TGTGCCAGCAGTTATAGGGGGCGCGGGACAGATACGCAGTATTTT	CASSYRGRGTDTQYF
.	TRBV7-3	.	TRBJ1-1	13	TGTGCCAGCAGCCACGGGGGGGTCACTGAAGCTTTCTTT	CASSHGGVTEAFF
.	TRBV5-1	.	TRBJ2-7	16	TGCGCCAGCAGCTCACTGGACACGTTAGGTTCCTACGAGCAGTACTTC	CASSSLDTLGSYEQYF
.	TRBV7-2	.	TRBJ2-1	14	TGTGCCAGCAGCTTAACTGTAGGCTACAATGAGCAGTTCTTC	CASSLTVGYNEQFF
TRBD1	TRBV28	few	TRBJ2-5	15	TGTGCCAGCAGTTTGTTTGGGACAGCGGAAGAGACCCAGTACTTC	CASSLFGTAEETQYF
.	TRBV5-1	.	TRBJ2-2	16	TGCGCCAGCAGCTTGGGAGGGACCCCAAACACCGGGGAGCTGTTTTTT	CASSLGGTPNTGELFF
.	TRBV3-1	.	TRBJ2-5	13	TGTGTTTCGGCCCGGGGCGAGCAAGAGACCCAGTACTTC	CVSARGEQETQYF
TRBD1	TRBV5-1	many	TRBJ2-6	16	TGCGCCAGCAGCCCGGGACAGGGCACTGGGGCCAACGTCCTGACTTTC	CASSPGQGTGANVLTF
.	TRBV10-3	.	TRBJ2-5	14	TGTGCCACCAGACAGAACCCGACGGGAGAGACCCGGTACTTC	CATRQNPTGETRYF
.	TRBV13	few	TRBJ2-6	15	TGTGCCAGCAGAACCCGAGGACCTGGGGCCAACGTCCTGACTTTC	CASRTRGPGANVLTF
TRBD1	TRBV7-8	.	TRBJ1-2	15	TGTGCCAGCAGCCCGAGGACAGGGGGCGCGAATGGCTACACCTTC	CASSPRTGGANGYTF
.	TRBV7-2	few	TRBJ2-3	13	TGTGCCAGCAGCACCCAGGGTCGGGATACGCAGTATTTT	CASSTQGRDTQYF
TRBD1	TRBV20-1	.	TRBJ1-2	19	TGCAGTGCTAGATGTCTAATGGGACAGGGCCCGGCTCGTTTCGTTGGCTACACCTTC	CSARCLMGQGPARFVGYTF
.	TRBV7-9	.	TRBJ1-3	19	TGTGCCAGCAGCTCAAAGGGGGTGGCAGGCGCTAACTCTGAAAACACCATATATTTT	CASSSKGVAGANSENTIYF
TRBD2	TRBV7-6	.	TRBJ2-3	17	TGTGTCAGCAGCTTAGCGACTAGCGGGAGGGGCACAGATACGCAGTATTTT	CVSSLATSGRGTDTQYF